The following is a T cell receptor beta chain sequence with its context. Its antigen remains unidentified. The data stem from a study of type 1 regulatory T cells. On the study more broadly: This in vitro CD4 product, T-allo10, is enriched for Tr1 cells and alloantigen-specific.

Each CDR3 protein gets one entry after TCRdb re-called the reads with MiXCR. Found here are under 75,000 distinct CDR3 sequences, around 21% of them singletons; the top ten hold 8% to 9%. Regarding the study as a whole: Compared with non-type 1 regulatory T cells, type 1 regulatory T cells showed a more restricted TCR repertoire.

Trimming removed 1 base at V and 5 bases at J, with 8 bases between. CDR1 is SGHAT, CDR2 FQNNGV, per germline. The CDR3 covers 14 residues. Sequenced material: cultured type 1 regulatory T (Tr1) cells, either the whole culture or a sorted fraction (not recorded which). The sequence derives from a human donor in good health. The chain joins TRBV11-2 to TRBJ2-2; D not certain. The CDR3 protein is CASSLVRKTGELFF. The CDR3 DNA sequence: TGTGCCAGCAGCTTAGTGCGGAAGACCGGGGAGCTGTTTTTT.